This T cell receptor beta chain was captured by sequencing in a study of T-cell memory formation after mild COVID-19. Regarding the study as a whole: Day 15 to 85 contractors were CD4/CD8 balanced; later expanders leaned CD4+. Contracting CD4+ clones were located mainly in CM and EM, and CD8+ clones in EMRA.

5'RACE primed from the constant segment yielded TCR alpha and TCR beta cDNA libraries bearing sample barcodes and UMIs. MiXCR, applied by TCRdb to the 5' RACE reads, yields one record per CDR3 protein. The sample lists 350,000 to 500,000 distinct CDR3 sequences, 20% to 30% occurring once. On this clonotype: Its antigen is not known.

V gave up 0 bases and J gave up 4 bases; unmatched junction bases: 5. This CDR3 is 15 amino acids long. The receptor was derived from an adult woman who had mild COVID-19 (a few samples of this study predate the infection). Cell type and time point are not known. The specimen sequenced was PBMCs or a T cell subset sorted from them (not recorded which). The chain carries TRBV12-3 or TRBV12-4 and TRBJ2-7; 8 bases are a match to TRBD1. The CDR3 sequence: CASSLAGQGEYEQYF. CDR3 nucleotide sequence: TGTGCCAGCAGTTTAGCTGGACAGGGAGAATACGAGCAGTACTTC.